This T cell receptor (beta chain) was documented in a study of human T cells and chemical hapten exposure. Study-wide background: Diphenylcyclopropenone was administered weekly to the scalp of patients throughout the roughly 22-week study. After 6 days, upper back 0.01% DPC patch tests were scored.

Time point here: patch test 1, 2 weeks after DPC sensitization. Treatment of the sample: therapeutic diphenylcyclopropenone sensitization with weekly scalp DPC. TCRdb reprocessed the RACE reads with MiXCR, giving one entry per CDR3 protein. The repertoire holds about 360,000 distinct CDR3 sequences, with 4.8% as singletons. Sequenced here: whole blood, sampled in connection with sensitization to the hapten diphenylcyclopropenone (DPC). This TCR was recovered from a woman in her forties or fifties with alopecia areata. Some clones in this sample may be carry-over from other donors' samples.

CDR3 loop: CASSSGTSGVVDTQYF. The CDR3 bases are TGCGCCAGCAGCTCCGGGACTAGCGGAGTCGTGGATACGCAGTATTTT. The chain employs TRBV5-1 and TRBJ2-3; 11 bases agree with TRBD2. This CDR3 spans 16 amino acids. J lost 6 bases, V lost 3 bases, and 9 bases had no gene match. Germline CDR1 SGHRS, CDR2 YFSETQ.